The clone carrying this T cell receptor beta chain has at least ten counts. What it binds is unknown. According to the study, TCR beta libraries were built with iRepertoire HTBI primers and CDR3-region Arm-PCR. TCRdb ran MiXCR on the multiplex PCR reads and lists one entry per CDR3 protein. This sample yields about 350,000 distinct CDR3 sequences, of which 15% to 20% are seen a single time; 20% belongs to the top ten. This entry belongs to a study of regulatory T cells in long-lasting Graves disease. Regarding the study as a whole: Accuracy could have been hurt by small sample size.

Sample time point: newly diagnosed GD, antithyroid drugs for less than 3 months. The authors made the TCR library using RNA they extracted from PBMCs. Another study also made use of these data, one on T cells in Graves' hyperthyroidism and ophthalmopathy. That publication notes: HTBI primers were employed in a first-round RT-PCR of the TCR CDR3.

This clonotype originated in a woman aged 18-29 years with Graves disease. The sample here was peripheral blood mononuclear cells (PBMCs), taken at new diagnosis, from a patient treated with antithyroid drugs.

CDR3 coding DNA: TGCAGTGCTACCCCTCTCGAGACAGGCTACGAGCAGTACTTC. It translates to CSATPLETGYEQYF. The chain couples TRBV20-1 to TRBJ2-7, with TRBD1 as a possible D gene (6 bases). The V end was cut by 4 bases, the J end by 3 bases, with 16 bases between. The CDR3 has 14 residues. In germline, CDR1 is DFQATT, CDR2 SNEGSKA (reference sequence).